This T cell receptor beta chain was sequenced for a study of response to subunit inactivated influenza vaccine. General study findings and limits: After each seasonal influenza vaccination, few new T cells are recruited, the authors suggested.

TCRdb re-called the RT-PCR reads with MiXCR, one entry per CDR3 protein. This sample yields under 800,000 distinct CDR3 sequences, of which around 13% are seen a single time; 6% to 7% belongs to the top ten. Trimming stripped 0 bases from V and 1 base from J, with 13 bases between. The CDR3 consists of 16 residues. The germline CDR1 and CDR2 sequences are DFQATT and SNEGSKA (reference sequence). Comments on this clonotype: Its antigen is not known.

The J gene is TRBJ1-3, the V gene TRBV20-1; D remains unclear. The specimen was PBMCs from blood, collected roughly 2 weeks before vaccination. This receptor was taken from a man aged 50 or older who received an inactivated influenza vaccine. The CDR3 sequence is CSARDRLKRSGNTIYF. In DNA form, the CDR3 reads TGCAGTGCTAGAGATCGGTTGAAGCGTTCTGGAAACACCATATATTTT.